The next 11 T cell receptor beta chains were all read from a single sample in a study of OX40 agonist ivuxolimab in advanced cancers. Receptors were amplified or captured by the immunoSEQ multiplex PCR assay. TCRdb took over this immuneACCESS table, retaining in-frame rearrangements with V and J assigned. Such tables are incomplete; in checked studies, under half of the missing clones stem from an unresolved V gene, and the remainder is unexplained. In all, the sample holds about 93,000 clones, and roughly nine tenths of those were seen once. Clones ranked in the top ten supply 0.51% of the sample. The sequencing used CD4+ or CD8+ T cells sorted from blood, collected in a trial of the OX40 agonist ivuxolimab. All receptors come from an adult with an advanced solid tumor such as melanoma, head and neck, liver or kidney cancer.

J is TRBJ1-1 and V is TRBV30, with 10 bases that match TRBD1. Germline CDR1 GTSNPN, CDR2 SVGIG (reference sequence). The trim removed 5 bases at V and 3 bases at J, leaving 3 bases unmatched. The CDR3 length is 13 residues. The DNA for the CDR3 is TGTGCCTGGGCGGGACAGGGGCACACTGAAGCTTTCTTT. Protein: CAWAGQGHTEAFF.

This rearrangement joins TRBV5-8 to TRBJ1-2; 8 bases map to TRBD1. CDR1 is SGHTS, CDR2 YDEGEE, per germline. V lost 1 base and J lost 8; bases outside the gene matches: 13. The CDR3 spans 16 residues. The CDR3 is CASSLYGQGKAGGYTF. The DNA of the CDR3 is TGTGCCAGCAGCTTGTATGGACAGGGAAAGGCAGGGGGCTACACCTTC.

The J gene is TRBJ1-2, the V gene TRBV7-3; 10 nucleotides agree with TRBD1. With 8 bases clipped from V and 4 bases from J, the junction kept 7 bases outside the gene matches. CDR1 SGHTA and CDR2 FQGTGA come from the germline V gene. The CDR3 sequence is 14 residues long. The CDR3: CASEPGQGIYGYTF. The CDR3 DNA sequence: TGTGCCAGCGAACCGGGACAGGGGATCTATGGCTACACCTTC.

This rearrangement joins TRBV5-6 to TRBJ1-2; D gene uncertain. The CDR3 is 14 amino acids. V dropped 0 bases and J dropped 3 bases, with 9 bases sitting between them. Germline lookup yields CDR1 SGHDT and CDR2 YYEEEE. DNA of the CDR3: TGTGCCAGCAGCTTGGGTACAGCGTACTATGGCTACACCTTC. It specifies CASSLGTAYYGYTF. The whole variable domain, remainder taken from reference TRBV5-6 and TRBJ1-2, is DAGVTQSPTHLIKTRGQQVTLRCSPKSGHDTVSWYQQALGQGPQFIFQYYEEEERQRGNFPDRFSGHQFPNYSSELNVNALLLGDSALYLCASSLGTAYYGYTFGSGTRLTVV.

The chain's CDR3 is CASSEIRGETQYF. CDR3 sequence (DNA): TGTGCCAGCAGTGAGATCCGGGGGGAGACCCAGTACTTC. The rearrangement joins TRBV2 to TRBJ2-5; D possibly corresponds to TRBD2 (6 bases). CDR1 is SNHLY and CDR2 is FYNNEI in the germline V gene. This CDR3 is 13 amino acids long. V was cut by 3 bases and J by 5 bases, with 10 bases left in between.

The chain employs TRBV4-2 and TRBJ1-2; D might be TRBD1 (6 bases). V was cut by 0 bases and J by 8 bases, with 16 bases left in between. The length of the CDR3 is 15 residues. Germline loops: CDR1 LGHNA, CDR2 YNFKEQ. The CDR3, as DNA: TGTGCCAGCAGCCAAGAGGGGGCAACAGGGAAAGGCTACACCTTC. Its translation: CASSQEGATGKGYTF.

The CDR3 region has the DNA TGTGCCAGCAGCCCCAGGGTTGGCGGCTACACCTTC. This translates into CASSPRVGGYTF. The chain carries TRBV6-1 and TRBJ1-2, with D possibly matching TRBD1 (5 bases). Germline CDR1 reads MNHNS; CDR2 reads SASEGT. The CDR3 is 12 amino acids. The V and J ends lost 6 bases and 8 bases respectively, with 13 bases between them.

The CDR3, as DNA: TGTGCCTGGAGTGTCAACGCGGATGAAAAACTGTTTTTT. Its translation is CAWSVNADEKLFF. This rearrangement joins TRBV30 to TRBJ1-4; D unresolved. Trimming cost V 0 bases and J 6 bases, with 8 bases left between them. This CDR3 region has 13 residues. Germline CDR1 is GTSNPN and CDR2 is SVGIG (reference sequence).

The chain recombines TRBV29-1 with TRBJ2-7; tentative D call: TRBD2 (5 bases). The germline V gene encodes CDR1 SQVTM and CDR2 ANQGSEA. This CDR3 spans 12 amino acids. V lost 7 bases and J 4 bases, leaving 14 bases between the germline ends. CDR3 protein: CSARTEAYEQYF. The CDR3 DNA reads as TGCAGCGCTAGGACGGAGGCTTACGAGCAGTACTTC.

This chain connects TRBV11-2 to TRBJ2-5; 10 bases line up with TRBD2. CDR1 SGHAT and CDR2 FQNNGV come from the germline V gene. The CDR3 is 15 amino acids. Trimming cost V 5 bases and J 1 base; bases outside gene matches: 4. In nucleotides, the CDR3 is TGTGCCAGCAGCACGCAGCGGGGGGGCCAAGAGACCCAGTACTTC. Its translation is CASSTQRGGQETQYF.

The chain has TRBV12-2 and TRBJ2-5; whether TRBD2, the table's D call, matches the DNA was not checked. TRBV12-2 is a pseudogene. This CDR3 spans 24 amino acids. CDR3 DNA sequence: TGTGCAAGTCGCTTAGGGCAGAGCGGGCACGGTGATAGCGGGGGGGCTCCGGCCCAAGAGACCCAGTACTTC. Translating gives CASRLGQSGHGDSGGAPAQETQYF.